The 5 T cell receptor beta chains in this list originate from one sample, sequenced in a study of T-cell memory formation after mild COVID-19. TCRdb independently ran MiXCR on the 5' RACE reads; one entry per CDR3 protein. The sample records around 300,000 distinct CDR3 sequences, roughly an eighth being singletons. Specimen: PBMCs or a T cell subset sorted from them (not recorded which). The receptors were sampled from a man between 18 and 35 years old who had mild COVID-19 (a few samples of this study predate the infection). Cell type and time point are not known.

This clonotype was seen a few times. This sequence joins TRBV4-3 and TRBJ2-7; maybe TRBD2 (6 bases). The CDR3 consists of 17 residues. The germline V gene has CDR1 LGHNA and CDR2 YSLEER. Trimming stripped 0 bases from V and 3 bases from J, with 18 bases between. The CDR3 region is CASSQDSGGVTLYEQYF. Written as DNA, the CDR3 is TGCGCCAGCAGCCAAGATAGCGGAGGGGTCACTCTCTACGAGCAGTACTTC.

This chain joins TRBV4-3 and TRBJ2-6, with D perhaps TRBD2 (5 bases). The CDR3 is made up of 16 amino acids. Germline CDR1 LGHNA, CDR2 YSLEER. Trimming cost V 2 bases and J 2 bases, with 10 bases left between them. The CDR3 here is CASSQFSGAGANVLTF. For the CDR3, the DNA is TGCGCCAGCAGCCAATTTTCCGGGGCTGGGGCCAACGTCCTGACTTTC.

CDR3 amino acids: CASSSSGLAGNTQYF. As DNA, the CDR3 is TGTGCCAGCAGCTCCTCCGGACTAGCGGGTAATACGCAGTATTTT. The rearrangement joins TRBV7-3 to TRBJ2-3; 11 nucleotides match TRBD2. The CDR3 covers 15 residues. V gave up 4 bases and J gave up 7 bases; unmatched junction bases: 7. CDR1 and CDR2 (germline): SGHTA, FQGTGA.

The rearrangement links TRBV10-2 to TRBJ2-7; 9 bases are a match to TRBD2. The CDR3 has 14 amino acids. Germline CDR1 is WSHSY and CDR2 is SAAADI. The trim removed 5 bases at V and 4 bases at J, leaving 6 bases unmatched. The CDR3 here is CASSPGTSMYEQYV. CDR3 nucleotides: TGCGCCAGCAGTCCCGGGACTAGCATGTACGAGCAGTACGTC.

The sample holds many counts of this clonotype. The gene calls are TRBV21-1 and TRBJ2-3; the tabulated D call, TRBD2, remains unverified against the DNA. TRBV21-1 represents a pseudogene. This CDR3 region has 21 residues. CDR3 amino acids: CASSKALGLAGGRSSTDTQYF. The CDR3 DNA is TGTGCCAGCAGCAAAGCGCTAGGACTAGCGGGGGGCCGATCGAGCACAGATACGCAGTATTTT.